A single sample gave rise to the 4 T cell receptor beta chains below, sequenced in a study of T cells in women clearing cervical HPV infection. Assay used: immunoSEQ multiplex PCR; TCRdb lists only in-frame clones, some missing. The listing contains around 30,000 clones. The sample was blood buffy coat. These receptor sequences come from a woman aged 18 to 75 with a cervical HPV16 infection that either progressed to CIN3+ or cleared (not recorded which).

Turning to this clone: The read finishes 3 residues shy of the CDR3 end, and the germline J gene is used to complete it. This chain connects TRBV19 to TRBJ2-3; weak D call: TRBD1 (5 bases). The CDR3 has 16 amino acids. CDR1 LNHDA and CDR2 SQIVND come from the germline V gene (reference sequence). This CDR3 reads CASSIPTDRLNQPQYF. The covered CDR3 bases are TGTGCCAGTAGTATCCCGACAGATCGCTTGAATCAGCCG.

Comments on this clone: The read falls 3 residues short of the CDR3 end, and the missing part is taken from the germline J gene. The chain has TRBV20-1 and TRBJ2-1, with 8 nucleotides matching TRBD2. This CDR3 has 14 residues. Germline V lookup: CDR1 DFQATT, CDR2 SNEGSKA (reference sequence). V lost 3 bases to trimming and J lost 8 bases; unmatched junction nucleotides: 9. Here the CDR3 reads CSASLIGGAYEQFF. The part of the CDR3 DNA that was read is TGCAGTGCTAGTCTGATCGGGGGGGCCTATGAG.

Notes on this clone: The read ends 3 residues shy of where the CDR3 ends; the end is completed using the germline J gene. V is TRBV4-2 and J is TRBJ2-4; the D gene is possibly TRBD2 (6 bases). Deletions cut 4 bases from V and 0 bases from J, with 16 bases between. The CDR3 totals 17 residues. Germline values: CDR1 LGHNA, CDR2 YNFKEQ. The sequenced part of the CDR3 DNA is TGTGCCAGCAGCCCCGGGACTTCAGACCTAGCCAAAAACATT. Protein sequence: CASSPGTSDLAKNI. Given in full, the CDR3 is CASSPGTSDLAKNIQYF.

On this clone: The observed sequence ends 3 residues before the CDR3 terminus, with the missing tail filled in from the germline J gene. The chain carries TRBV19 and TRBJ1-2; D ambiguous. CDR1 is LNHDA and CDR2 is SQIVND in the germline V gene (reference sequence). The CDR3 spans 16 residues. This chain's CDR3 is CASSISSTASSYDYTF. The CDR3 bases that were read are TGTGCCAGTAGTATTAGCTCTACGGCGAGCTCCTACGAC.